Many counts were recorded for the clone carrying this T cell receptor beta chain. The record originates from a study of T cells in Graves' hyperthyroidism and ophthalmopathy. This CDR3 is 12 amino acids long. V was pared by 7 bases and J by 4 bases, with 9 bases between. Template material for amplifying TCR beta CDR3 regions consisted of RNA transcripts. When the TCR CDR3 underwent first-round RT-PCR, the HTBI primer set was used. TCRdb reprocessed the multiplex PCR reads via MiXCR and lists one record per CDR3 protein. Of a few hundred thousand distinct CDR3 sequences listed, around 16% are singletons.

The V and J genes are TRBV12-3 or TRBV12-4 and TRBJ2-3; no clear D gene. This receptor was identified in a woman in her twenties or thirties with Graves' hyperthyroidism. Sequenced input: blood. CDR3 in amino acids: CASTSGPDTQYF. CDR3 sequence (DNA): TGTGCCAGCACTTCAGGCCCAGATACGCAGTATTTT.